This entry lists 15 T cell receptor beta chains sequenced from one sample in a study of T cell changes during pregnancy in multiple sclerosis. Method: immunoSEQ multiplex PCR; TCRdb's copy keeps in-frame clones and lacks some. The top ten clones hold over 4% of a sample with over 50,000 clones, 85% to 90% of them seen once. What was sequenced was peripheral blood from another person, used as feeder cells. The receptors originated from a human donor whose cells served as feeder cells for cultures in a pregnancy study.

This clone was picked up one time. The V and J genes are TRBV7-2 and TRBJ2-7, with 8 nucleotides matching TRBD2. The CDR3 is 15 residues long. Trimming removed 5 bases from V and 3 bases from J; junction bases left unmatched: 9. Germline V gene data show CDR1 as SGHTA and CDR2 as FQGNSA. CDR3 sequence reads: CASSLIAGSSYEQYF. The CDR3 DNA reads TGTGCCAGCAGCCTTATAGCGGGAAGTAGCTACGAGCAGTACTTC. Together with reference TRBV7-2 and TRBJ2-7, the CDR3 gives the full variable domain: GAGVSQSPSNKVTEKGKDVELRCDPISGHTALYWYRQSLGQGLEFLIYFQGNSAPDKSGLPSDRFSAERTGGSVSTLTIQRTQQEDSAVYLCASSLIAGSSYEQYFGPGTRLTVT.

V gene TRBV28 combines with J gene TRBJ1-1; the D gene is possibly TRBD1 (5 bases). V lost 5 bases, J lost 11 bases, and 18 bases lay in between. Germline CDR1 MDHEN, CDR2 SYDVKM. This CDR3 is 13 amino acids long. The CDR3 protein is CASSQGRGPVAFF. Here the CDR3 DNA reads TGTGCCAGCAGTCAGGGTCGGGGCCCCGTGGCTTTCTTT.

The chain employs TRBV11-1 and TRBJ2-4; 11 bases align to TRBD1. Germline lookup yields CDR1 SGHAT and CDR2 FQDESV (reference sequence). V lost 1 base, J lost 3 bases, and 8 bases stayed unmatched. CDR3 length: 18 residues. CDR3 protein: CASSLGRTGGFGKNIQYF. CDR3 nucleotide sequence: TGTGCCAGCAGCTTAGGCCGGACAGGGGGCTTTGGCAAAAACATTCAGTACTTC. Combining the CDR3 with reference TRBV11-1 and TRBJ2-4 gives the whole variable domain EAEVAQSPRYKITEKSQAVAFWCDPISGHATLYWYRQILGQGPELLVQFQDESVVDDSQLPKDRFSAERLKGVDSTLKIQPAELGDSAMYLCASSLGRTGGFGKNIQYFGAGTRLSVL.

In this sample, this clone turned up once. This sequence joins TRBV9 and TRBJ2-1; 9 bases are shared with TRBD2. Germline lookup yields CDR1 SGDLS and CDR2 YYNGEE. The CDR3 extends over 15 amino acids. V lost 1 base to trimming and J lost 9 bases; unmatched junction nucleotides: 8. In nucleotides, the CDR3 is TGTGCCAGCAGCGTAATGGCGGGGGGGCCGGCTGAGCAGTTCTTC. This translates into CASSVMAGGPAEQFF.

This clone came up a few times. This sequence joins TRBV6-1 and TRBJ1-6; maybe TRBD1 (6 bases). The V gene's germline CDR1 is MNHNS and CDR2 SASEGT. V was pared by 5 bases and J by 5 bases, with 7 bases between. The CDR3 length is 13 residues. The CDR3 coding sequence is TGTGCCAGCAGTCGGACAGATAATTCACCCCTCCACTTT. It specifies CASSRTDNSPLHF.

The chain combines TRBV29-1 with TRBJ2-1; TRBD2 is a possible D gene (5 bases). CDR3 length equals 13 residues. The V end lost 4 bases, the J end lost 6 bases, and 13 bases lay between the germline ends. Germline V gene lookup returns CDR1 SQVTM and CDR2 ANQGSEA. CDR3 residues: CSVAGRASNEQFF. The CDR3 DNA follows: TGCAGCGTTGCCGGGCGGGCCAGCAATGAGCAGTTCTTC.

The chain links TRBV7-2 to TRBJ1-2, with 10 bases identical to TRBD1. Germline CDR1 and CDR2: SGHTA and FQGNSA. Trimming took 4 bases from V and 2 from J; bases not matched to a gene: 7. This CDR3 is built from 16 residues. For the CDR3, the DNA is TGTGCCAGCAGCTCGACAGGGGGCAGTTGGAACTATGGCTACACCTTC. It encodes CASSSTGGSWNYGYTF.

The V gene is TRBV14, the J gene TRBJ1-5; D is perhaps TRBD1 (5 bases). Trimming stripped 4 bases from V and 6 bases from J, with 16 bases between. Germline-derived CDR1 and CDR2 are SGHDN and FVKESK. The CDR3 is 15 amino acids. The CDR3 nucleotides read TGTGCCAGCAGCCCCCGCCAGGGTGGTACTCAGCCCCAGCATTTT. Translating gives CASSPRQGGTQPQHF.

This clone was detected only once. The genes are TRBV15 and TRBJ1-6, with a tentative D call TRBD1 (5 bases). V lost 4 bases and J lost 1, with 23 bases in between. Germline-derived CDR1 and CDR2 are LNHNV and YYDKDF (reference sequence). The length of the CDR3 is 20 residues. DNA for the CDR3: TGTGCCACCAGCACGAGGGGTCAAGAAAGGAACGGTTCCTATAATTCACCCCTCCACTTT. Residues: CATSTRGQERNGSYNSPLHF.

The chain uses TRBV30 and TRBJ2-5; D unclear. The length of the CDR3 is 14 residues. V shed 4 bases and J shed 5 bases, with 17 bases lying between them. Germline V gene data show CDR1 as GTSNPN and CDR2 as SVGIG (reference sequence). CDR3 nucleotide sequence: TGTGCCTGGACTTTACCTAGTCCCGGGGAGACCCAGTACTTC. Amino acids: CAWTLPSPGETQYF.

The J gene is TRBJ2-1, the V gene TRBV4-2, with 10 nucleotides matching TRBD2. Trimming took 3 bases from V and 3 from J; bases not matched to a gene: 8. The CDR3 spans 17 residues. The germline V gene has CDR1 LGHNA and CDR2 YNFKEQ. CDR3 nucleotide sequence: TGTGCCAGCAGCCAGACGGGGACTAGCGTTATCTACAATGAGCAGTTCTTC. It is translated as CASSQTGTSVIYNEQFF.

This clone came up a few times. V usage is TRBV30 and J usage is TRBJ1-6; D is undetermined. V was pared by 0 bases and J by 14 bases, with 14 bases between. The germline CDR1 and CDR2 sequences are GTSNPN and SVGIG (reference sequence). The CDR3 is 13 residues long. The CDR3 nucleotides read TGTGCCTGGAGTGTAGGACCTTTGAACGCCCTCCACTTT. Translating it yields CAWSVGPLNALHF.

The CDR3 DNA is TGCGCCAGCAGCTTATTGGGAGAGGAGACCCAGTACTTC. This gives the protein CASSLLGEETQYF. The rearrangement links TRBV5-1 to TRBJ2-5, with D possibly matching TRBD2 (5 bases). The V and J ends lost 2 bases and 5 bases respectively, with 10 bases between them. Germline V gene lookup returns CDR1 SGHRS and CDR2 YFSETQ. This CDR3 is 13 amino acids long. The whole variable domain, remainder taken from reference TRBV5-1 and TRBJ2-5, is KAGVTQTPRYLIKTRGQQVTLSCSPISGHRSVSWYQQTPGQGLQFLFEYFSETQRNKGNFPGRFSGRQFSNSRSEMNVSTLELGDSALYLCASSLLGEETQYFGPGTRLLVL.

This chain links TRBV9 with TRBJ2-3, with 9 bases matching TRBD2. The CDR3 contains 14 residues. V was pared by 4 bases and J by 4 bases, with 4 bases of the junction left unmatched. Per germline, CDR1 SGDLS and CDR2 YYNGEE. CDR3 DNA: TGTGCCAGCAGCCTCCGGACTAGCGCAGATACGCAGTATTTT. This gives the protein CASSLRTSADTQYF.

This clone was detected only once. The rearrangement joins TRBV2 to TRBJ2-1; D is unresolved. This CDR3 region has 10 residues. CDR1 and CDR2 from the germline V gene are SNHLY and FYNNEI. V was shortened by 3 bases and J by 10 bases, with 4 bases between the two germline ends. The CDR3 DNA follows: TGTGCCAGCAGTGACTACGAGCAGTTCTTC. Translating it yields CASSDYEQFF.